These 3 T cell receptor beta chains were sequenced from one sample in a study of blood T cells in healthy people across ages. Primed by a sample-barcoded 5' primer and a J-beta primer mix, a second PCR proceeded for about 6 to 12 cycles. MiXCR, run by TCRdb on the 5' RACE reads, gives a single entry per CDR3 protein. The sample consists of roughly 1,700,000 distinct CDR3 sequences, 28% of them appearing once. Sequencing used blood. The receptor set was obtained from a woman in her thirties in good health.

Notes on this clonotype: A read error may produce the germline difference seen at one junction end. The rearrangement links TRBV6-6 to TRBJ1-2, with D unclear. This CDR3 spans 12 amino acids. The germline V gene encodes CDR1 MNHNY and CDR2 SVGAGI (reference sequence). The CDR3 DNA reads as TGTGCCAGCAGCCTCACCGGGCTAGGCTGCACCTTC. Translation gives CASSLTGLGCTF.

At least ten counts were recorded for this clonotype. This sequence joins TRBV13 and TRBJ2-7, with TRBD2 identical over 9 bases. J gave up 6 bases and V 4 bases, and 10 bases lay outside the gene matches. The length of the CDR3 is 15 residues. Germline loops: CDR1 PRHDT, CDR2 FYEKMQ (reference sequence). CDR3 sequence (DNA): TGTGCCAGCAGCTCCAGCGGGGGGTTCCTCCCCGAGCAGTACTTC. Its protein is CASSSSGGFLPEQYF.

This clonotype was counted ten times or more. The chain joins TRBV20-1 to TRBJ2-3; 7 bases map to TRBD2. Per germline, CDR1 DFQATT and CDR2 SNEGSKA (reference sequence). The CDR3 has 13 residues. The CDR3 reads CSALAGGTDTQYF. CDR3 coding DNA: TGCAGCGCCTTAGCGGGTGGCACAGATACGCAGTATTTT.